This entry lists 29 T cell receptor beta chains sequenced from one sample in a study of shared clonotypes between healthy human individuals (dated by TCRdb to about 2020). The library was prepared using the immunoSEQ multiplex PCR assay. Sourced from immuneACCESS, this table was stored by TCRdb with only in-frame sequences that have V and J called. A share of the clones is absent; for the studies checked, an unresolved V gene accounts for under half, and the remainder has no known explanation. The sample table records 2 million to 2.5 million clones; around 90% of these occur just once. The ten largest clones capture around 0.35% of the sample. The sequenced material came from naive CD4+ T cells from PBMCs. This specimen's cell subset or site label, per the study, means: CD45RA+ positively selected. These receptors originate from a man between 18 and 29 years old in good health. Some clones in this sample may be carry-over from other donors' samples.

V is TRBV5-1 and J is TRBJ2-3; D gene unclear. Deletions cut 2 bases from V and 4 bases from J, with 11 bases between. Germline V gene sequence: CDR1 SGHRS, CDR2 YFSETQ. CDR3 size: 14 residues. Written as DNA, the CDR3 is TGCGCCAGCAGCTTAAGTGGGGTAGCAGATACGCAGTATTTT. This translates into CASSLSGVADTQYF.

For this clone: This sample also contains other DNA sequences that code for the same CDR3. V usage is TRBV18 and J usage is TRBJ2-3; no definite D call. The germline V and J ends were trimmed by 3 bases and 4 bases, with 11 bases remaining between them. The CDR3 sequence is 14 residues long. CDR1 and CDR2 (germline): KGHSH, LQKENI. DNA for the CDR3: TGTGCCAGCTCACCTGCGGCCCGGGCAGATACGCAGTATTTT. Amino acid sequence: CASSPAARADTQYF.

This clone was detected a few times. The chain joins TRBV4-3 to TRBJ1-2; D gene ambiguous. V was trimmed by 5 bases and J by 6 bases, leaving 13 bases between them. CDR3 size: 13 residues. Germline V gives CDR1 LGHNA, CDR2 YSLEER. DNA for the CDR3: TGCGCCAGCAGCTACGGAGTTGCGGATGGCTACACCTTC. Its translation: CASSYGVADGYTF.

The V gene is TRBV5-1, the J gene TRBJ2-7; D tentatively reads TRBD1 or TRBD2 (5 bases each). The V gene's germline CDR1 is SGHRS and CDR2 YFSETQ. The CDR3 has 15 residues. Trimming left V 0 bases short and J 2 bases short, with 12 bases between. The CDR3 DNA is TGCGCCAGCAGCTTGGCCGTGGGGGTGGCCTACGAGCAGTACTTC. It encodes CASSLAVGVAYEQYF.

Concerning this clone: The same CDR3 arises from other DNA sequences in this sample as well. The V call is TRBV27, the J call TRBJ2-7; D remains unclear. Germline CDR1 is MNHEY and CDR2 is SMNVEV (reference sequence). This CDR3 region has 11 residues. Trimming took 3 bases from V and 4 from J, leaving 4 bases between them. CDR3: CASSLGYEQYF. The DNA of the CDR3 is TGTGCCAGCAGTTTGGGGTACGAGCAGTACTTC.

The chain combines TRBV9 with TRBJ2-3, with D perhaps TRBD2 (5 bases). Germline values: CDR1 SGDLS, CDR2 YYNGEE. There are 16 residues in the CDR3. V lost 4 bases, J lost 0 bases, and 15 bases lay in between. CDR3 DNA sequence: TGTGCCAGCAGCCCTCTGGGAGTTTCTAGCACAGATACGCAGTATTTT. Its protein is CASSPLGVSSTDTQYF.

CDR3 in DNA: TGTGCCAGCAGCTTGTCACCCGTCTGGAACATTCAGTACTTC. Its translation: CASSLSPVWNIQYF. The chain recombines TRBV5-4 with TRBJ2-4; no clear D gene. The germline CDR1 and CDR2 sequences are SGHNT and YYREEE (reference sequence). CDR3 length equals 14 residues. V dropped 1 base and J dropped 7 bases, with 12 bases sitting between them.

V and J are TRBV19 and TRBJ2-1, with TRBD1 matching 8 bases. The germline gives CDR1 LNHDA, CDR2 SQIVND (reference sequence). V lost 5 bases to trimming and J lost 8 bases; unmatched junction nucleotides: 11. CDR3 length: 15 residues. As DNA, the CDR3 is TGTGCCAGTAGTGACGGAGGACAGGGAAAGGATGAGCAGTTCTTC. This gives the protein CASSDGGQGKDEQFF.

J is TRBJ1-2 and V is TRBV5-4; a possible D gene is TRBD1 (6 bases). The V and J ends lost 4 bases and 8 bases respectively, with 18 bases between them. Per the germline V gene, CDR1 is SGHNT and CDR2 is YYREEE (reference sequence). This CDR3 comprises 14 residues. The CDR3 loop reads CASSLDRVNRGYTF. The CDR3 region has the DNA TGTGCCAGCAGCCTGGACAGAGTGAATAGGGGCTACACCTTC.

This chain uses TRBV28 with TRBJ1-5, with D possibly TRBD1 on 5 matching bases. CDR1 MDHEN and CDR2 SYDVKM come from the germline V gene. V gave up 3 bases and J gave up 5 bases, with 14 bases separating them. The CDR3 loop spans 15 amino acids. The CDR3 sequence is CASSLGRRGDQPQHF. As DNA, the CDR3 is TGTGCCAGCAGTTTGGGTAGGAGGGGAGATCAGCCCCAGCATTTT.

J is TRBJ1-3 and V is TRBV5-1; the match to TRBD1 covers 8 bases. Germline loops: CDR1 SGHRS, CDR2 YFSETQ. This CDR3 comprises 16 residues. With 4 bases clipped from V and 5 bases from J, the junction kept 11 bases outside the gene matches. CDR3 sequence: CASSTDGQGTRNTIYF. The CDR3 nucleotides are TGCGCCAGCAGCACAGACGGACAGGGAACCAGAAACACCATATATTTT. Drawing the rest from reference TRBV5-1 and TRBJ1-3, the complete variable domain is KAGVTQTPRYLIKTRGQQVTLSCSPISGHRSVSWYQQTPGQGLQFLFEYFSETQRNKGNFPGRFSGRQFSNSRSEMNVSTLELGDSALYLCASSTDGQGTRNTIYFGEGSWLTVV.

This chain connects TRBV7-2 to TRBJ2-5; 8 bases align to TRBD1. CDR3 length equals 15 residues. V was clipped by 3 bases and J by 3 bases; unmatched bases: 6. Germline assignment: CDR1 SGHTA and CDR2 FQGNSA. The CDR3 loop reads CASSLKGTGKETQYF. CDR3 DNA: TGTGCCAGCAGCTTGAAGGGGACAGGTAAAGAGACCCAGTACTTC.

The genes are TRBV19 and TRBJ2-7; D uncertain. The CDR3 covers 14 residues. Trimming left V 5 bases short and J 2 bases short, with 13 bases between. The germline gives CDR1 LNHDA, CDR2 SQIVND (reference sequence). Here the CDR3 reads CASSLGSLAYEQYF. The DNA of the CDR3 is TGTGCCAGTAGTCTAGGCAGTCTGGCCTACGAGCAGTACTTC.

The chain uses TRBV6-1 and TRBJ2-7, with 10 bases matching TRBD1. This CDR3 spans 15 amino acids. Germline CDR1 is MNHNS and CDR2 is SASEGT. Trimming cost V 6 bases and J 6 bases; bases outside gene matches: 11. The CDR3 DNA sequence: TGTGCCAGCAGAGGTTTCGGACAGGGGGTAAGCGAGCAGTACTTC. Translating it yields CASRGFGQGVSEQYF.

The chain has TRBV4-3 and TRBJ2-5; maybe TRBD2 (5 bases). The CDR3 extends over 16 amino acids. In germline, CDR1 is LGHNA, CDR2 YSLEER. Trimming took 4 bases from V and 2 from J, leaving 17 bases between them. The CDR3 loop is CASSLNWAGAQETQYF. In DNA form, the CDR3 reads TGCGCCAGCAGCCTAAACTGGGCGGGCGCACAAGAGACCCAGTACTTC.

The chain joins TRBV6-5 to TRBJ2-5; no clear D. This CDR3 has 13 amino acids. V lost 6 bases and J 3 bases, leaving 11 bases between the germline ends. Per the germline V gene, CDR1 is MNHEY and CDR2 is SVGAGI. The CDR3 reads CASREFVKETQYF. In DNA, the CDR3 is TGTGCCAGCAGGGAATTCGTAAAAGAGACCCAGTACTTC.

V usage is TRBV18 and J usage is TRBJ2-7; D uncertain. CDR3 length: 14 amino acids. Germline V gene data show CDR1 as KGHSH and CDR2 as LQKENI. The V gene lost 2 bases and the J gene lost 0 bases, with 8 bases spanning the gap. The CDR3 protein is CASSPFGPSYEQYF. The CDR3 coding sequence is TGTGCCAGCTCACCATTCGGCCCCTCCTACGAGCAGTACTTC.

The rearrangement uses TRBV4-2 and TRBJ2-7, with 10 bases identical to TRBD1. This CDR3 is built from 17 residues. In germline, CDR1 is LGHNA, CDR2 YNFKEQ. V lost 3 bases to trimming and J lost 2 bases; unmatched junction nucleotides: 10. The CDR3 here is CASSQKGVGTGAYEQYF. The CDR3 DNA follows: TGTGCCAGCAGCCAGAAGGGTGTGGGGACAGGGGCCTACGAGCAGTACTTC.

Regarding this clone: The germline gene is not matched at one end of the junction; a read error may be the cause. This chain joins TRBV5-4 and TRBJ2-5; D possibly uses TRBD1 or TRBD2 (5 bases each). The germline gives CDR1 SGHNT, CDR2 YYREEE (reference sequence). The CDR3 sequence is 13 residues long. The CDR3 sequence: CASGLSGSGTQYF. The CDR3 DNA reads TGTGCCAGCGGCTTGTCAGGGAGCGGGACCCAGTACTTC.

This chain uses TRBV6-1 with TRBJ1-2, with D perhaps TRBD1 (6 bases). Between the trimmed V and J ends, which lost 1 base and 5 bases, there was a span of 11 bases. Germline V CDR1 and CDR2: MNHNS, SASEGT. The CDR3 loop spans 14 amino acids. CDR3 loop: CASSEGGRLYGYTF. CDR3 sequence (DNA): TGTGCCAGCAGTGAAGGGGGGCGGTTGTATGGCTACACCTTC.

The chain employs TRBV28 and TRBJ2-6; perhaps TRBD1 as D (5 bases). Germline CDR1 reads MDHEN; CDR2 reads SYDVKM. V was trimmed by 6 bases and J by 3 bases, leaving 18 bases between them. CDR3 size: 17 residues. The CDR3 DNA sequence: TGTGCCAGCAGGGCGGATCGTCGGACACTTGGGGCCAACGTCCTGACTTTC. This codes for CASRADRRTLGANVLTF. Full variable domain (rest looked up from reference TRBV28 and TRBJ2-6): DVKVTQSSRYLVKRTGEKVFLECVQDMDHENMFWYRQDPGLGLRLIYFSYDVKMKEKGDIPEGYSVSREKKERFSLILESASTNQTSMYLCASRADRRTLGANVLTFGAGSRLTVL.

The genes are TRBV29-1 and TRBJ1-1; the D gene is possibly TRBD1 (6 bases). Trimming took 5 bases from V and 3 from J, leaving 22 bases between them. The germline CDR1 and CDR2 sequences are SQVTM and ANQGSEA. The CDR3 runs to 16 residues. The CDR3 loop reads CSVLTQKQGQYTEAFF. The CDR3 coding sequence is TGCAGCGTTCTAACTCAAAAACAGGGTCAGTACACTGAAGCTTTCTTT.

In this sample, this clone turned up once. Here the CDR3 reads CSVLGQGGQPQHF. The DNA for the CDR3 is TGCAGCGTTTTGGGACAGGGCGGTCAGCCCCAGCATTTT. The chain employs TRBV29-1 and TRBJ1-5, with TRBD1 matching over 9 bases. Unmatched junction bases numbered 5, after V lost 5 bases and J lost 6 bases. The CDR3 contains 13 residues. Germline V gene lookup returns CDR1 SQVTM and CDR2 ANQGSEA. The full variable domain, completed using reference TRBV29-1 and TRBJ1-5, is SAVISQKPSRDICQRGTSLTIQCQVDSQVTMMFWYRQQPGQSLTLIATANQGSEATYESGFVIDKFPISRPNLTFSTLTVSNMSPEDSSIYLCSVLGQGGQPQHFGDGTRLSIL.

The chain couples TRBV27 to TRBJ2-1, with 9 bases aligning to TRBD2. This CDR3 spans 18 amino acids. V lost 5 bases and J lost 5; bases outside the gene matches: 16. In germline, CDR1 is MNHEY, CDR2 SMNVEV (reference sequence). The CDR3 DNA sequence: TGTGCCAGCAGTACCTACCCCCCTCCTCTAGCGGGAAACAATGAGCAGTTCTTC. Protein sequence: CASSTYPPPLAGNNEQFF.

This chain links TRBV5-8 with TRBJ2-1, with D possibly TRBD2 on 5 matching bases. Between the trimmed V and J ends, which lost 0 bases and 8 bases, there was a span of 12 bases. From germline, CDR1 is SGHTS and CDR2 YDEGEE. The CDR3 sequence is 14 residues long. The CDR3: CASSLVRPRDEQFF. DNA for the CDR3: TGTGCCAGCAGCTTGGTCCGACCGCGGGATGAGCAGTTCTTC.

The chain couples TRBV7-9 to TRBJ1-2; no reliable D call. With 5 bases removed from V and 1 base from J, the gap between germline ends came to 17 bases. Per the germline V gene, CDR1 is SEHNR and CDR2 is FQNEAQ (reference sequence). This CDR3 is 16 amino acids long. Here the CDR3 reads CASSRGSTGSNYGYTF. The CDR3 DNA is TGTGCCAGCAGCCGAGGTTCTACTGGCAGTAACTATGGCTACACCTTC. The variable domain in full, completed from reference TRBV7-9 and TRBJ1-2, reads DTGVSQNPRHKITKRGQNVTFRCDPISEHNRLYWYRQTLGQGPEFLTYFQNEAQLEKSRLLSDRFSAERPKGSFSTLEIQRTEQGDSAMYLCASSRGSTGSNYGYTFGSGTRLTVV.

The rearrangement joins TRBV19 to TRBJ2-1; 9 bases match TRBD2. The CDR3 is 15 residues long. The J segment lost 8 bases and the V segment lost 3 bases, leaving 8 bases of the junction unmatched. Per germline, CDR1 LNHDA and CDR2 SQIVND (reference sequence). CDR3 sequence reads: CASSMLAGVGYEQFF. CDR3 nucleotides: TGTGCCAGTAGTATGTTAGCGGGAGTAGGGTATGAGCAGTTCTTC.

This rearrangement joins TRBV5-6 to TRBJ1-2, with 7 bases aligning to TRBD1. J was trimmed by 4 bases and V by 2 bases; bases with no gene match: 14. Germline CDR1 and CDR2: SGHDT and YYEEEE. This CDR3 is built from 17 residues. This chain's CDR3 is CASSFTGAPVNIYGYTF. CDR3 sequence (DNA): TGTGCCAGCAGCTTTACAGGGGCCCCGGTTAATATCTATGGCTACACCTTC.

The chain has TRBV7-2 and TRBJ2-7, with TRBD2 as a possible D gene (5 bases). With 1 base removed from V and 0 bases from J, the gap between germline ends came to 13 bases. Germline values: CDR1 SGHTA, CDR2 FQGNSA. The CDR3 has 16 amino acids. CDR3 region: CASSLGRAQSSYEQYF. DNA of the CDR3: TGTGCCAGCAGCTTAGGGCGGGCGCAAAGCTCCTACGAGCAGTACTTC.